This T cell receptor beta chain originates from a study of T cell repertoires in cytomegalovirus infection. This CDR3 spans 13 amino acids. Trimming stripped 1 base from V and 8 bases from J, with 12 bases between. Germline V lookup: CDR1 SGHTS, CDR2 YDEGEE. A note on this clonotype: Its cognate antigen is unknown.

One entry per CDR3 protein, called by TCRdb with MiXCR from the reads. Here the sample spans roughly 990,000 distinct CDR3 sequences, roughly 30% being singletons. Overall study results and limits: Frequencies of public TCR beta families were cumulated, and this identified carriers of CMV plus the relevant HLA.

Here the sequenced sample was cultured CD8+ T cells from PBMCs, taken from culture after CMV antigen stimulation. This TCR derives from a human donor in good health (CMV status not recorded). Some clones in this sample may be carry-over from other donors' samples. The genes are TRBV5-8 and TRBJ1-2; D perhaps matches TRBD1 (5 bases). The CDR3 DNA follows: TGTGCCAGCAGCTTGAAAGCAGGGTACGGCTACACCTTC. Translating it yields CASSLKAGYGYTF. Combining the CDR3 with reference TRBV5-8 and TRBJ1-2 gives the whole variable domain EAGVTQSPTHLIKTRGQQATLRCSPISGHTSVYWYQQALGLGLQFLLWYDEGEERNRGNFPPRFSGRQFPNYSSELNVNALELEDSALYLCASSLKAGYGYTFGSGTRLTVV.